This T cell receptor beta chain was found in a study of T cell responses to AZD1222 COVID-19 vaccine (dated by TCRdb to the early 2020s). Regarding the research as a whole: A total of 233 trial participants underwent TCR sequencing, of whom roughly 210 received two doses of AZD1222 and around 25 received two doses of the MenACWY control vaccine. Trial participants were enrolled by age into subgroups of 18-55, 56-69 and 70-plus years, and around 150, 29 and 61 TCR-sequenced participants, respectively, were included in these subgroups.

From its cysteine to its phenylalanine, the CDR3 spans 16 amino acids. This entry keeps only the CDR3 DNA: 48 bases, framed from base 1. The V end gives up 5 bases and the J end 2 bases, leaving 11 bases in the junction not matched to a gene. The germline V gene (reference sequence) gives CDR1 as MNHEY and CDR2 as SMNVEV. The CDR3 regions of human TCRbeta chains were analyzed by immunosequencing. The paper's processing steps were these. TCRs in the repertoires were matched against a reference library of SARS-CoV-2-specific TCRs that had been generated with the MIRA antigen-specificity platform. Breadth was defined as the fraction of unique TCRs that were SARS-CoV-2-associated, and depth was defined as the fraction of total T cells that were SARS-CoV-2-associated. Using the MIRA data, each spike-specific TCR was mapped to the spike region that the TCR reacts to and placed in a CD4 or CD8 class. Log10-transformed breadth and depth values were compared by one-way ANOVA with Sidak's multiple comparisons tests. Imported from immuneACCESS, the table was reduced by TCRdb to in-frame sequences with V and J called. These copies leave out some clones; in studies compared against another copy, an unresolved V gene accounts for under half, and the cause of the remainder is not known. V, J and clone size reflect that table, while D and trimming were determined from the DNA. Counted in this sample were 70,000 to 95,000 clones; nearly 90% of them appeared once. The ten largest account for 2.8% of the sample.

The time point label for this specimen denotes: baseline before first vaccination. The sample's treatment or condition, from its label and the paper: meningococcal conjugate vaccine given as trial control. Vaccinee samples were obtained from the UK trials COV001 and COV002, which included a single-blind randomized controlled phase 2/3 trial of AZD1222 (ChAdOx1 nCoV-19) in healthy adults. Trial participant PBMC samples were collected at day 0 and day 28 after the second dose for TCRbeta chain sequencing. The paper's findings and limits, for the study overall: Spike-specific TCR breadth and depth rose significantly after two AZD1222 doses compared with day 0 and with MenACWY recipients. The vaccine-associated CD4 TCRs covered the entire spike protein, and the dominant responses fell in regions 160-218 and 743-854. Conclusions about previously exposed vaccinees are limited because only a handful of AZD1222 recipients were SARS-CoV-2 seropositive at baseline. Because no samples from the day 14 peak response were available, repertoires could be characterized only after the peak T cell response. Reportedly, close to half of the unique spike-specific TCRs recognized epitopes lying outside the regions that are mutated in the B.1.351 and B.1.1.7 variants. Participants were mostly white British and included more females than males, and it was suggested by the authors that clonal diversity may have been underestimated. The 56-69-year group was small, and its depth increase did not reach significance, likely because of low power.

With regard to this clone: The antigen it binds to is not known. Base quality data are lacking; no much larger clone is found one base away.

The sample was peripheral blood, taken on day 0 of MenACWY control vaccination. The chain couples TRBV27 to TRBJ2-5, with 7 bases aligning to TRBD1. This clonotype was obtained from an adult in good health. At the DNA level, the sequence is TGTGCCAGCAGTCTATACCGGGGACAGAGACAAGAGACCCAGTACTTC. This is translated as CASSLYRGQRQETQYF.